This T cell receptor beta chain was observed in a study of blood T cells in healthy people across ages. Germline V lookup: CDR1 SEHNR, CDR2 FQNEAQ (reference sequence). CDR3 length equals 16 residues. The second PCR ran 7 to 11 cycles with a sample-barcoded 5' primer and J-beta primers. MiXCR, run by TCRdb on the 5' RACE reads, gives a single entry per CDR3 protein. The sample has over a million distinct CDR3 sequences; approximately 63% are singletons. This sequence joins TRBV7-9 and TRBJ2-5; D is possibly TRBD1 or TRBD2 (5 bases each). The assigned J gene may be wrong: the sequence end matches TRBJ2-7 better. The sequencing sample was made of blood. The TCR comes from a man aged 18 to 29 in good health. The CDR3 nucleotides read TGTGCCAGCAGCTGGGGGTTAGATCAACACTCCTACGAGCAGTACTTC. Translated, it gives CASSWGLDQHSYEQYF.